This T cell receptor (beta chain) was sequenced in a study of vaccination effects on CD4 cells after COVID-19. Study as a whole: Convalescent patients (n = two) were sampled 16 days and one week prevaccination.

Trimming removed 5 bases from V and 0 bases from J, with 25 bases in between. CDR1 MNHNY and CDR2 SVGAGI come from the germline V gene (reference sequence). The CDR3 has 20 residues. Sequencing used immunoSEQ multiplex PCR; TCRdb keeps in-frame clones, though not all of them. The sample includes roughly 70,000 clones, 65% to 85% of them seen just once. For this clone: No antigen is known for it.

Using viral peptide pools, the ViraFEST assay grew out antigen-specific CD4+ T cells prior to sequencing. Investigators separated out CD4+ T cells once around nine days of culture had passed. Between March and December 2020, the person had a SARS-CoV-2 infection that PCR confirmed. The sequence derives from a human donor who had a prior SARS-CoV-2 infection. Sample: CD4+ T cells from PBMCs cultured with HIV peptides, taken before COVID-19 vaccination. The subset here: HIV-1 Nef peptide pool negative control/reference culture. This sequence joins TRBV6-6 and TRBJ1-4; TRBD1 is a possible D gene (6 bases). For the CDR3, the DNA is TGTGCCAGCAGTCAGAGCCTTCCGGGACACCGACCAACAACTAATGAAAAACTGTTTTTT. It specifies CASSQSLPGHRPTTNEKLFF.